This is a list of T cell receptor beta chains from one sample in a study of blood T cell repertoires in COVID-19. Some clones are missing from TCRdb's copy, which holds only in-frame ones; the method was immunoSEQ multiplex PCR. Here the sample spans roughly 60,000 clones, approximately 84% being singletons. The sequenced sample was peripheral blood. These receptors all stem from a man aged 55 to 70 with acute or convalescent COVID-19. The CDR3 runs from the conserved cysteine through the conserved F or W. The D gene is left open where the match is weak. A clone size is listed for some rows: how often the clone was seen (once, few, many), or a class if it is expanded.

j_call clone_size d_call v_call cdr3_nt cdr3_aa
TRBJ2-3 - - TRBV7-2 TGTGCCAGCAGCTTAGGACTTTCTTACACAGATACGCAGTATTTT CASSLGLSYTDTQYF
TRBJ2-5 - TRBD1 TRBV4-1 TGCGCCAGTAGCCAAGACCGAGGGACAGGGGGTTCAGAGACCCAGTACTTC CASSQDRGTGGSETQYF
TRBJ2-7 - - TRBV10-3 TGTGCCATCAGTCCCGGGACTCTCTACGAGCAGTACTTC CAISPGTLYEQYF
TRBJ2-1 - - TRBV5-4 TGTGCCAGCAGCCCACCGCCGTTTTCAGATGAGCAGTTCTTC CASSPPPFSDEQFF
TRBJ2-7 - - TRBV28 TGTGCCAGCAGTTTGCAAGCAAGCTCCTACGAGCAGTACTTC CASSLQASSYEQYF
TRBJ2-7 - - TRBV30 TGTGCCTGGAGTGAAGACTGGCTTTCCTACGAGCAGTACTTC CAWSEDWLSYEQYF
TRBJ2-2 - - TRBV20-1 TGCAGTGTCCACGGGGAGCTGTTTTTT CSVHGELFF
TRBJ1-2 - TRBD1 TRBV18 TGTGCCAGCTCAACCGGGACAGGAAACTATGGCTACACCTTC CASSTGTGNYGYTF
TRBJ1-2 - - TRBV6-1 TGTGCCAGCAGTGAAGGACAGCCCACTGGTGGCTACACCTTC CASSEGQPTGGYTF
TRBJ2-2 - TRBD2 TRBV27 TGTGCCAGCAGCCCAGGACTAGCGGGGGGAGGAATCACCGGGGAGCTGTTTTTT CASSPGLAGGGITGELFF
TRBJ2-4 - - TRBV9 TGTGCCAGCAGCGTAGGGGCAGCCAAAAACATTCAGTACTTC CASSVGAAKNIQYF
TRBJ2-3 once - TRBV28 TGTGCCAGCAGTTTTGGGGGGAGCACAGATACGCAGTATTTT CASSFGGSTDTQYF
TRBJ1-3 - - TRBV19 TGTGCCAGTAGTAATGGAGCCCACACTGGAAACACCATATATTTT CASSNGAHTGNTIYF
TRBJ2-7 - - TRBV5-1 TGCGCCAGCAGCTTGAAAGGTGACAGAACCTACGAGCAGTACTTC CASSLKGDRTYEQYF
TRBJ1-1 - - TRBV12-5 TGTGCTAGTCGAGCTGTGAACACTGAAGCTTTCTTT CASRAVNTEAFF
TRBJ1-5 - - TRBV6-5 TGTGCCAGCACAGGCGACAATGATCAGCCCCAGCATTTT CASTGDNDQPQHF
TRBJ1-1 - - TRBV7-9 TGTGCCAGCAGTCGTCAGGCAAACACTGAAGCTTTCTTT CASSRQANTEAFF
TRBJ1-2 - TRBD1 TRBV10-3 TGTGCCATCAGTGGGTCCGGGACAGGGTCCTTAAGGGGCTACACCTTC CAISGSGTGSLRGYTF
TRBJ2-3 - - TRBV28 TGTGCCAGCAGTGGAAGCGCAGATACGCAGTATTTT CASSGSADTQYF
TRBJ1-2 - TRBD1 TRBV5-1 TGCGCCAGCAGCTTGGCCCAGGGACAGGGGGCGCCTGGCTATGGCTACACCTTC CASSLAQGQGAPGYGYTF
TRBJ1-2 - TRBD1 TRBV18 TGTGCCAGCTCCATTTACGACAGGGGATCGTCCTATGGCTACACCTTC CASSIYDRGSSYGYTF
TRBJ1-1 once - TRBV10-3 TGTGCCATTAGAGAGGGCGGGACTGAAGCTTTCTTT CAIREGGTEAFF
TRBJ2-6 few - TRBV9 TGTGCCAGCAGCGCGAGCTCTGGGGCCAACGTCCTGACTTTC CASSASSGANVLTF
TRBJ2-2 - - TRBV9 TGTGCCAGCAGCGCCTCTAGCGCCGGGGAGCTGTTTTTT CASSASSAGELFF
TRBJ2-3 - - TRBV9 TGTGCCAGCAGCCCCTGGGGGGTGAGCACAGATACGCAGTATTTT CASSPWGVSTDTQYF
TRBJ1-1 - TRBD1 TRBV5-4 TGTGCCAGCAGGGGGGGACAGGGTTTGAGTCAGGGGACTGAAGCTTTCTTT CASRGGQGLSQGTEAFF
TRBJ2-1 few TRBD1 TRBV24-1 TGTGCCACCAGGAGGGGGACAGGGGTCCTCAATGAGCAGTTCTTC CATRRGTGVLNEQFF
TRBJ1-4 - - TRBV14 TGTGCCAGCAGCGAGCGGACAGCGACTAATGAAAAACTGTTTTTT CASSERTATNEKLFF
TRBJ1-5 - TRBD1 TRBV4-1 TGCGCCAGCAGCCCTCCGGGACAGGGGAAGCCCCAGCATTTT CASSPPGQGKPQHF
TRBJ1-2 few TRBD1 TRBV5-5 TGTGCCAGCAGCCCTAAGTGGGACAGCAACTATGGCTACACCTTC CASSPKWDSNYGYTF
TRBJ1-4 - - TRBV18 TGTGCCAGCTCACCTTCCGGGGTAGGAGAAAAACTGTTTTTT CASSPSGVGEKLFF
TRBJ2-7 - - TRBV5-1 TGCGCCAGCAGTTCTGGGGGGAGGTACGAGCAGTACTTC CASSSGGRYEQYF